What follows is one T cell receptor beta chain and its context. The sample is drawn from a study of T cell responses to AZD1222 COVID-19 vaccine. The protocol was immunoSEQ multiplex PCR, while the TCRdb copy is restricted to in-frame clones and leaves out a portion. The sample shows about 93,000 clones, 85% to 90% of them seen only once. V dropped 3 bases and J dropped 4; count of bases not matched to a gene: 6. Looked up from germline, CDR1 is LNHDA and CDR2 is SQIVND (reference sequence). The CDR3 extends over 15 amino acids. The TCR was taken from an adult who received the AZD1222 COVID-19 vaccine. Sample: peripheral blood, taken 28 days after the second AZD1222 dose. This rearrangement joins TRBV19 to TRBJ1-2; TRBD1 matches 9 bases. Here the CDR3 reads CASSIPGQGSYGYTF. CDR3 sequence (DNA): TGTGCCAGTAGTATTCCCGGACAGGGGTCCTATGGCTACACCTTC.